This T cell receptor (beta chain) was sequenced for a study of Graves' ophthalmopathy and Graves' hyperthyroidism. The CDR3 consists of 15 residues. Germline CDR1 reads LNHNV; CDR2 reads YYDKDF (reference sequence). V was shortened by 0 bases and J by 1 base, with 9 bases between the two germline ends. This clonotype came up many times. The sequenced template was RNA, covering the TCR beta CDR3 region. Investigators did first-round RT-PCR with HTBI primers, then second-round multiplex PCR. MiXCR, applied by TCRdb to the multiplex PCR reads, yields one record per CDR3 protein. Among 500,000 to 600,000 distinct CDR3 sequences listed, less than 40% were seen once.

V gene TRBV15 combines with J gene TRBJ2-5; D is undetermined. The sequence was obtained from an adult man with Graves' hyperthyroidism. Sequenced material: peripheral blood or thyroid tissue (not recorded which). This chain's CDR3 is CATSRDYLSQETQYF. In nucleotides, the CDR3 is TGTGCCACCAGCAGAGATTATCTCAGCCAAGAGACCCAGTACTTC.